The clone carrying this TCR beta chain was detected ten times or more. What it recognizes is unknown. Per the germline V gene, CDR1 is SGHRS and CDR2 is YFSETQ. The CDR3 spans 13 residues. The germline V and J ends were trimmed by 0 bases and 6 bases, with 9 bases remaining between them. The time point: persistent/refractory GD, antithyroid drugs over 5 years with positive TRAb. The TCR library was prepared using RNA isolated from PBMCs. Investigators report Graves' disease was diagnosed under American Thyroid Association guidelines. Building of the TCR beta libraries involved iRepertoire HTBI primers and Arm-PCR of CDR3 regions. Each CDR3 protein gets one entry after TCRdb re-called the multiplex PCR reads with MiXCR. The sample shows around 430,000 distinct CDR3 sequences, around a fifth of them seen only once. The data originate from a study of regulatory T cells in long-lasting Graves disease. Notes on the study in general: The persistent group shared 2,700 or so public clonotypes, more than the roughly 970 shared by new patients. It is possible that accuracy was reduced by the small size of the sample.

The chain carries TRBV5-1 and TRBJ1-2; the D is unclear. Source: peripheral blood mononuclear cells (PBMCs), taken when the disease was refractory, from a patient treated with antithyroid drugs. The sequence was obtained from a female donor with Graves disease. The CDR3 region has the DNA TGCGCCAGCAGCTTGGAGGCGAGGGATGGCTACACCTTC. Protein sequence: CASSLEARDGYTF.